This TCR beta chain originates from a study of T cell repertoires in cytomegalovirus infection. Study summary: A matching HLA type, together with CMV infection, was signaled by public TCR beta signatures.

Concerning this clonotype itself: The antigen remains unidentified.

Findings and caveats of the study: Clonotypes of TCR beta that were HLA-C-restricted and CMV-specific dominated the ex vivo response. Summed frequency of shared TCR beta families picked out CMV carriers who also had the relevant HLA.

TCRdb used MiXCR to reprocess the reads, holding one entry per CDR3 protein. The data contain about 260,000 distinct CDR3 sequences, roughly 13% of them singletons. The CDR3 has 17 residues. V lost 0 bases to trimming and J lost 4 bases; unmatched junction nucleotides: 9. CDR1 is SGHDT and CDR2 is YYEEEE in the germline V gene. The receptor comes from a human donor in good health (CMV status not recorded). Some clones in this sample may be carry-over from other donors' samples. The chain links TRBV5-6 to TRBJ2-2; 7 bases match TRBD2. Input material: PBMCs. The CDR3 sequence: CASSLDLRENGTGELFF. The CDR3 coding sequence is TGTGCCAGCAGCTTGGATCTGCGGGAGAATGGCACCGGGGAGCTGTTTTTT.